This T cell receptor (beta chain) was found in a study of cytomegalovirus exposure and HLA in healthy donors. Libraries were prepared by immunoSEQ multiplex PCR; TCRdb keeps only in-frame clonotypes and omits some of them. The table lists 150,000 to 200,000 clones, 88% of them singletons, with about 2.7% in the top ten. What was sequenced was PBMCs. The receptor comes from a young man in good health and CMV-seronegative.

The CDR3 protein is CASSDGPYTF. DNA of the CDR3: TGTGCCAGCAGCGATGGGCCCTACACCTTC. This chain uses TRBV28 with TRBJ1-2; D unresolved. Germline V gene data show CDR1 as MDHEN and CDR2 as SYDVKM. V shed 6 bases and J shed 10 bases, with 9 bases lying between them. This CDR3 spans 10 amino acids.